The text below deals with one T cell receptor beta chain. The specificity of this receptor is unknown. The sample holds no much larger clone one base away, and base qualities are not on file. The time point label, read with the paper, signifies: about 28 days (+/-7) after the second vaccine dose. AZD1222 recipients whose second dose came at about 4 weeks and those whose second dose came at about 12 weeks were combined into one group, since spike-specific TCR depth and breadth did not differ between the two schedules. The vaccinee samples were drawn from two UK trials, COV001 and COV002, one of which was a single-blind randomized controlled phase 2/3 trial testing AZD1222 (ChAdOx1 nCoV-19) in healthy adults. For TCRbeta chain sequencing, PBMC samples were collected from trial participants at day 0 and at day 28 after the second dose. The CDR3 regions of human TCRbeta chains were analyzed by immunosequencing. In the original analysis: TCRs in the repertoires were matched against a reference library of SARS-CoV-2-specific TCRs that had been generated with the MIRA antigen-specificity platform. Breadth meant the fraction of unique TCRs that were SARS-CoV-2-associated, whereas depth meant the fraction of total T cells that were SARS-CoV-2-associated. Using the MIRA data, every spike-specific TCR was mapped to the spike region that the TCR reacted to and assigned to either a CD4 or a CD8 class. Log10-transformed breadth and depth values were compared by one-way ANOVA with Sidak's multiple comparisons tests. What TCRdb holds here is the immuneACCESS table cut down to in-frame rearrangements. Part of the clones is not present; checked against another copy, under half of the missing clones reflect an unresolved V gene, and the others are unexplained. That table is the source of V, J and clone size, and D and trimming were worked out from the DNA. Within this sample are around 120,000 clones, with 85% to 95% of them counted one time only. The ten largest clones take up around 1.6% of the sample.

The entry originates in a study of T cell responses to AZD1222 COVID-19 vaccine (dated by TCRdb to the early 2020s). Background on the whole study: TCR sequencing covered 230 to 250 trial participants: some 210 given two doses of AZD1222 and about 26 given two doses of MenACWY control vaccine. Trial participants were enrolled into age subgroups of 18-55, 56-69 and 70-plus years, which contained 148, 28 and 57 TCR-sequenced participants, respectively.

The full study reports these points: The vaccine-associated CD4 TCRs covered the entire spike protein, and the dominant responses fell in regions 160-218 and 743-854. The 56-69-year group was small, and its depth increase did not reach significance, likely because of low power. Participants were mostly white British, with more females than males. The authors suggested clonal diversity may have been underestimated. Nearly half of unique spike-specific TCRs reportedly recognized epitopes outside regions mutated in the B.1.351 and B.1.1.7 variants. After two AZD1222 doses, both the breadth and the depth of spike-specific TCRs were significantly higher than at day 0 and than in MenACWY recipients. Because no day 14 peak-response samples were available, repertoires were characterized only after the peak T cell response. Only five to seven AZD1222 recipients were SARS-CoV-2 seropositive at baseline, limiting conclusions about previously exposed vaccinees.

CDR1 and CDR2 are read off the germline V gene as SNHLY and FYNNEI. From cysteine to phenylalanine, the CDR3 is 13 amino acids long. The sequence is cut down to CDR3 DNA, 39 bases in frame from base 1. V gives up 10 bases and J gives up 3 bases, and the segment between their germline ends measures 12 bases. This receptor was identified in an adult who received the AZD1222 COVID-19 vaccine. The chain joins TRBV2 to TRBJ2-2; the D segment cannot be called with confidence. Sequencing used peripheral blood, obtained 28 days after the second AZD1222 dose. The DNA sequence reads TGTGCCAATTCTATCACGGACACCGGGGAGCTGTTTTTT. It translates to CANSITDTGELFF.